What follows is one T cell receptor beta chain and its context. This sample is part of a study of blood T cell repertoires in COVID-19. Study as a whole: In each case, the material was cDNA or gDNA derived from T cells, B-cell-depleted T cells, or PBMCs.

Under the authors' procedure: How many nucleated cells were present was estimated from reference gene primer amplification. Here immunoSEQ multiplex PCR was the method, and the copy in TCRdb shows in-frame clones only, minus some. D and trimming come from the DNA, and the V and J calls and clone size come from that table. The sample has around 32,000 clones, about 86% seen once. Germline assignment: CDR1 MNHEY and CDR2 SVGAGI. The V segment lost 0 bases and the J segment 4 bases; nucleotides outside the gene matches: 4. This CDR3 is 16 amino acids long. This sequence originates from a woman older than 75 with active or convalescent COVID-19. Sequenced sample: peripheral blood. The chain has TRBV6-5 and TRBJ2-7; 12 nucleotides line up with TRBD1. The chain's CDR3 is CASSYSRDRGRYEQYF. CDR3 DNA: TGTGCCAGCAGTTACTCCCGGGACAGGGGGCGGTACGAGCAGTACTTC.